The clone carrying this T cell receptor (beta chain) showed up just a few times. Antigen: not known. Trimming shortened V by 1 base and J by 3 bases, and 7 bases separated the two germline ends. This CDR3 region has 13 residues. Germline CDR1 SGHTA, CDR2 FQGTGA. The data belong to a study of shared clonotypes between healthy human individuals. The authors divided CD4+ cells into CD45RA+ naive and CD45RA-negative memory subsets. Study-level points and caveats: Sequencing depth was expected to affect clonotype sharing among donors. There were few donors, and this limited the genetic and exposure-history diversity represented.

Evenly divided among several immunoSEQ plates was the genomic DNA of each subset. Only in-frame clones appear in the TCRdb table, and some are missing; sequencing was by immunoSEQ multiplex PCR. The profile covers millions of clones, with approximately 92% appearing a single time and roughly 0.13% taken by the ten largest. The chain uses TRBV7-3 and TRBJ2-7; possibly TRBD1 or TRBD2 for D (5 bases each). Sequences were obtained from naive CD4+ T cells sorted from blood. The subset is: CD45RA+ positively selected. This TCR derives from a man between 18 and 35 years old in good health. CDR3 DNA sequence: TGTGCCAGCAGCTTAAGGGGGAGCTACGAGCAGTACTTC. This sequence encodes CASSLRGSYEQYF.